Each of the 15 T cell receptor beta chains below was sequenced from the same sample in a study of T cells after yellow fever vaccination. Via MiXCR, TCRdb re-called the 5' RACE reads, giving one row per CDR3 protein. The table records just under 600,000 distinct CDR3 sequences, less than 15% of them present only once. The sequenced sample was PBMCs, obtained on the day of the yellow fever booster vaccination. These receptors were taken from a man between 25 and 39 years old who received the YFV17D yellow fever vaccine.

For this clonotype: The junction shows a germline mismatch at one end, possibly a read error. This rearrangement joins TRBV5-6 to TRBJ2-7, with 9 nucleotides matching TRBD2. CDR1 is SGHDT, CDR2 YYEEEE, per germline. This CDR3 comprises 14 residues. The CDR3 region is CASSTGLARNEPYF. The DNA of the CDR3 is TGTGCCAGCAGCACGGGACTAGCAAGGAACGAGCCGTACTTC.

A word on this clonotype: One end of the junction is discordant with germline, which a read error may explain. The chain has TRBV5-6 and TRBJ1-2; perhaps TRBD1 as D (6 bases). Germline V gene lookup returns CDR1 SGHDT and CDR2 YYEEEE. The CDR3 sequence is 15 residues long. CDR3 residues: CDSSLLQGIGYGYTF. The CDR3 DNA reads as TGTGACAGCAGCTTATTGCAGGGGATCGGCTATGGCTACACCTTC.

A few counts support this clonotype. The genes are TRBV5-6 and TRBJ2-1; 8 bases agree with TRBD2. Trimming took 0 bases from V and 0 from J; bases not matched to a gene: 11. This CDR3 spans 19 amino acids. Germline V gene data show CDR1 as SGHDT and CDR2 as YYEEEE. CDR3 bases: TGTGCCAGCAGCTTGGTTCCTAGCGGGCCTTTTCTCTCCTACAATGAGCAGTTCTTC. It yields the protein CASSLVPSGPFLSYNEQFF.

This clonotype was counted only a few times. CDR3 nucleotides: TGTGCCTGGAGTGTCCCCAGGGGTAATTCACCCCTCCACTTT. Amino acids: CAWSVPRGNSPLHF. The chain joins TRBV30 to TRBJ1-6, with D perhaps TRBD1 (6 bases). The CDR3 extends over 14 amino acids. Germline V lookup: CDR1 GTSNPN, CDR2 SVGIG (reference sequence). The V end lost 0 bases, the J end lost 6 bases, and 9 bases lay between the germline ends.

The chain joins TRBV5-1 to TRBJ2-3; no definite D call. The CDR3 length is 10 residues. Trimming cost V 6 bases and J 7 bases, with 6 bases left between them. The germline V gene has CDR1 SGHRS and CDR2 YFSETQ. As DNA, the CDR3 is TGCGCCAGCAACCCGCATACGCAGTATTTT. It translates to CASNPHTQYF.

This clonotype was counted a few times. V usage is TRBV4-2 and J usage is TRBJ2-1; D gene unclear. V lost 0 bases to trimming and J lost 0 bases, with 9 bases between them. This CDR3 has 16 amino acids. The germline V gene has CDR1 LGHNA and CDR2 YNFKEQ. The CDR3 sequence is CASSQERPSSYNEQFF. The CDR3 DNA follows: TGTGCCAGCAGCCAAGAGCGCCCGAGCTCCTACAATGAGCAGTTCTTC.

This clonotype came up many times. This chain uses TRBV5-1 with TRBJ2-3; 11 bases are shared with TRBD2. Germline CDR1 SGHRS, CDR2 YFSETQ. Germline trimming cut 4 bases from V and 2 bases from J; bases unmatched to any gene: 6. The CDR3 loop spans 16 amino acids. This CDR3 reads CASSTTGLADTDTQYF. In DNA form, the CDR3 reads TGCGCCAGCAGCACAACGGGACTAGCGGACACAGATACGCAGTATTTT.

The chain employs TRBV5-5 and TRBJ1-1; tentative D call: TRBD1 (6 bases). This CDR3 has 15 amino acids. Germline lookup yields CDR1 SGHKS and CDR2 YYEKEE (reference sequence). With 0 bases removed from V and 1 base from J, the gap between germline ends came to 10 bases. The CDR3 DNA reads TGTGCCAGCAGCTTGGATTTGGGGGCGAACACTGAAGCTTTCTTT. Its protein is CASSLDLGANTEAFF. The variable domain in full, completed from reference TRBV5-5 and TRBJ1-1, reads DAGVTQSPTHLIKTRGQQVTLRCSPISGHKSVSWYQQVLGQGPQFIFQYYEKEERGRGNFPDRFSARQFPNYSSELNVNALLLGDSALYLCASSLDLGANTEAFFGQGTRLTVV.

This clonotype was observed a few times. The chain is built from TRBV7-9 and TRBJ2-7; TRBD2 is a possible D gene (6 bases). This CDR3 contains 16 residues. V was trimmed by 0 bases and J by 1 base, leaving 13 bases between them. Germline V gene sequence: CDR1 SEHNR, CDR2 FQNEAQ (reference sequence). CDR3: CASSLAAGTVSYEQYF. DNA of the CDR3: TGTGCCAGCAGCTTAGCGGCGGGGACGGTGTCCTACGAGCAGTACTTC.

The chain employs TRBV10-3 and TRBJ2-7; no reliable D call. Germline V lookup: CDR1 ENHRY, CDR2 SYGVKD. V lost 0 bases to trimming and J lost 2 bases, with 8 bases between them. The CDR3 contains 14 residues. This CDR3 is CAISESNRAYEQYF. The CDR3, as DNA: TGTGCCATCAGTGAGTCAAACCGTGCCTACGAGCAGTACTTC.

The chain has TRBV5-1 and TRBJ2-1; 7 nucleotides align to TRBD2. CDR1 and CDR2 (germline): SGHRS, YFSETQ. The CDR3 is made up of 16 amino acids. The V gene end was trimmed by 4 bases and the J gene end by 4 bases; junction bases not matched to a gene: 11. CDR3 DNA sequence: TGCGCCAGCAGCCTGCATCACCGGACTAGTTACAATGAGCAGTTCTTC. Protein sequence: CASSLHHRTSYNEQFF. The variable domain in full, completed from reference TRBV5-1 and TRBJ2-1, reads KAGVTQTPRYLIKTRGQQVTLSCSPISGHRSVSWYQQTPGQGLQFLFEYFSETQRNKGNFPGRFSGRQFSNSRSEMNVSTLELGDSALYLCASSLHHRTSYNEQFFGPGTRLTVL.

This clonotype was found a few times. The chain has TRBV9 and TRBJ2-3, with 12 bases aligning to TRBD2. This CDR3 spans 16 amino acids. Looked up from germline, CDR1 is SGDLS and CDR2 is YYNGEE. Losses at the gene ends were 4 bases for V and 5 bases for J; bases not matched to a gene: 8. The DNA of the CDR3 is TGTGCCAGCAGCTTCCGGACTAGCGGGACTCAAGATACGCAGTATTTT. It specifies CASSFRTSGTQDTQYF.

The chain has TRBV20-1 and TRBJ1-1, with D perhaps matching TRBD1 (5 bases). Germline values: CDR1 DFQATT, CDR2 SNEGSKA (reference sequence). This CDR3 contains 15 residues. Trimming pared 6 bases from V and 5 bases from J, leaving 22 bases between. CDR3 sequence reads: CSASSPLGGSTEAFF. The CDR3 DNA reads as TGCAGTGCAAGTAGTCCCCTGGGGGGGAGTACTGAAGCTTTCTTT.

This clonotype has only a few counts. The V call is TRBV7-9, the J call TRBJ2-2; no firm D call. The CDR3 length is 14 residues. Trimming cost V 5 bases and J 1 base, with 8 bases left between them. The germline gives CDR1 SEHNR, CDR2 FQNEAQ (reference sequence). CDR3 nucleotides: TGTGCCAGCAGCCGGAGCAGGAACACCGGGGAGCTGTTTTTT. Translated, it gives CASSRSRNTGELFF. The variable domain in full, completed from reference TRBV7-9 and TRBJ2-2, reads DTGVSQNPRHKITKRGQNVTFRCDPISEHNRLYWYRQTLGQGPEFLTYFQNEAQLEKSRLLSDRFSAERPKGSFSTLEIQRTEQGDSAMYLCASSRSRNTGELFFGEGSRLTVL.

This clonotype came up a few times. The V and J genes are TRBV5-6 and TRBJ2-6, with D possibly being TRBD1 (6 bases). This CDR3 spans 15 amino acids. V was trimmed by 2 bases and J by 1 base, leaving 7 bases between them. The germline V gene encodes CDR1 SGHDT and CDR2 YYEEEE. CDR3 in amino acids: CASSFDRSGANVLTF. The CDR3 DNA reads as TGTGCCAGCAGCTTCGACAGGTCTGGGGCCAACGTCCTGACTTTC.